The T cell receptor (beta chain) described here comes from a study of regulatory T cells in long-lasting Graves disease. Study in general: The study enrolled newly diagnosed Graves' patients on antithyroid drugs under 3 months.

Researchers made TCR beta libraries by using iRepertoire HTBI primers and running Arm-PCR on CDR3 regions. TCRdb analysed the multiplex PCR reads with MiXCR anew, one entry per CDR3 protein. The table includes some 500,000 distinct CDR3 sequences, roughly 16% detected once. The time point: newly diagnosed GD, antithyroid drugs for less than 3 months. RNA extracted from PBMCs served as the sequencing template. Trimming took 2 bases from V and 1 from J, leaving 11 bases between them. The CDR3 totals 15 residues. Germline V gene lookup returns CDR1 MNHEY and CDR2 SVGAGI. This clonotype was observed a handful of times. The same data also contributed to another study, on T cells in Graves' hyperthyroidism and ophthalmopathy.

This specimen was peripheral blood mononuclear cells (PBMCs), taken at new diagnosis, from a patient treated with antithyroid drugs. The source of this sequence is a middle-aged woman with Graves disease. The rearrangement joins TRBV6-5 to TRBJ2-5, with D tentatively TRBD2 (6 bases). The CDR3 sequence is CASSYTGLVQETQYF. CDR3 nucleotide sequence: TGTGCCAGCAGTTACACGGGACTCGTCCAAGAGACCCAGTACTTC.